What follows are 16 T cell receptor beta chains derived from one specimen sequenced in a study of beta chain features in type 1 diabetes. The authors reverse transcribed all of the isolated RNA, so sequencing captured expressed TCRB transcripts. The method was immunoSEQ multiplex PCR; TCRdb's version includes in-frame clones alone and lacks a portion of them. The table records around 300,000 clones, 7.5% to 9.5% of them present only once. Sequences were obtained from central memory CD4+ T cells from blood. These receptors were taken from a woman aged 18-35 years in good health.

The chain links TRBV5-1 to TRBJ2-3; 7 bases match TRBD1. The ends lost 4 bases at V and 3 bases at J; junction bases unmatched: 8. The CDR3 length is 15 residues. Germline V lookup: CDR1 SGHRS, CDR2 YFSETQ. CDR3 sequence (DNA): TGCGCCAGCAGCCCTTCGGGACAGCAGACAGATACGCAGTATTTT. This gives the protein CASSPSGQQTDTQYF.

Note on this clone: This sample includes further DNA sequences coding for the same CDR3. The gene calls are TRBV7-9 and TRBJ2-5, with D hard to call. Germline V gene sequence: CDR1 SEHNR, CDR2 FQNEAQ (reference sequence). Deletions cut 1 base from V and 5 bases from J, with 5 bases between. The CDR3 covers 12 residues. The chain's CDR3 is CASSLVRETQYF. CDR3 coding DNA: TGTGCCAGCAGCTTAGTAAGGGAGACCCAGTACTTC.

The rearrangement joins TRBV14 to TRBJ1-1; D perhaps matches TRBD1 (5 bases). Per germline, CDR1 SGHDN and CDR2 FVKESK. The V gene lost 5 bases and the J gene lost 6 bases, with 16 bases spanning the gap. The CDR3 runs 14 residues. The CDR3 sequence is CASSVFGGLAEAFF. In DNA form, the CDR3 reads TGTGCCAGCAGCGTCTTCGGGGGACTAGCTGAAGCTTTCTTT.

The V call is TRBV30, the J call TRBJ1-6; D call uncertain. V dropped 2 bases and J dropped 0 bases, with 8 bases sitting between them. Germline V lookup: CDR1 GTSNPN, CDR2 SVGIG (reference sequence). The CDR3 consists of 15 residues. The CDR3 spells CAWSSKLSYNSPLHF. CDR3 DNA sequence: TGTGCCTGGAGTAGTAAGCTCTCCTATAATTCACCCCTCCACTTT.

The chain carries TRBV5-1 and TRBJ2-5, with a weak D call TRBD2 (6 bases). V lost 0 bases and J 3 bases, leaving 12 bases between the germline ends. This CDR3 is built from 15 residues. In germline, CDR1 is SGHRS, CDR2 YFSETQ. In DNA, the CDR3 is TGCGCCAGCAGCTTGGTTCGGACTACCGAAGAGACCCAGTACTTC. This codes for CASSLVRTTEETQYF.

This clone has more than one count but fewer than ten. The chain couples TRBV7-2 to TRBJ2-1; D gene unclear. CDR3 size: 15 residues. Trimming shortened V by 5 bases and J by 0 bases, and 11 bases separated the two germline ends. The germline V gene has CDR1 SGHTA and CDR2 FQGNSA. For the CDR3, the DNA is TGTGCCAGCAGCCCTTTGGAGTCCTCCTACAATGAGCAGTTCTTC. Its protein product is CASSPLESSYNEQFF.

Concerning this clone itself: The same CDR3 arises from other DNA sequences in this sample as well. The genes are TRBV5-1 and TRBJ2-3, with D perhaps TRBD2 (5 bases). Germline V gene lookup returns CDR1 SGHRS and CDR2 YFSETQ. With 1 base removed from V and 0 bases from J, the gap between germline ends came to 9 bases. This CDR3 contains 15 residues. CDR3 coding DNA: TGCGCCAGCAGCTTGCCGAGCGGAAGCACAGATACGCAGTATTTT. It codes for CASSLPSGSTDTQYF.

The CDR3 reads CASSPGPHSNQPQHF. As DNA, the CDR3 is TGTGCCAGCAGCCCGGGACCGCATAGCAATCAGCCCCAGCATTTT. The chain is built from TRBV4-2 and TRBJ1-5; weak D call: TRBD1 (5 bases). The CDR3 runs 15 residues. From germline, CDR1 is LGHNA and CDR2 YNFKEQ. V lost 4 bases and J lost 0, with 10 bases in between.

This clone was recorded a few times. V is TRBV14 and J is TRBJ1-3; D unresolved. The CDR3 sequence is 12 residues long. Germline V gene sequence: CDR1 SGHDN, CDR2 FVKESK. Trimming removed 4 bases at V and 5 bases at J, with 6 bases between. This CDR3 is CASSPTRNTIYF. CDR3 nucleotide sequence: TGTGCCAGCAGCCCTACAAGAAACACCATATATTTT.

The chain joins TRBV14 to TRBJ2-7; TRBD2 agrees at 7 bases. Germline-derived CDR1 and CDR2 are SGHDN and FVKESK. The V segment lost 3 bases and the J segment 6 bases; nucleotides outside the gene matches: 8. The CDR3 loop spans 14 amino acids. The CDR3 DNA follows: TGTGCCAGCAGCCACCCGGGACTAACCACCGAGCAGTACTTC. This sequence encodes CASSHPGLTTEQYF.

CDR3 nucleotide sequence: TGTGCCTGGAGTAGTGGGGTTAATGAAAAACTGTTTTTT. It translates to CAWSSGVNEKLFF. The chain joins TRBV30 to TRBJ1-4; D is undetermined. The CDR3 is 13 residues long. CDR1 and CDR2 (germline): GTSNPN, SVGIG (reference sequence). The V end was cut by 2 bases, the J end by 4 bases, with 8 bases between.

This clone was seen a handful of times. V usage is TRBV5-4 and J usage is TRBJ2-7; 10 positions match TRBD1. Trimming took 6 bases from V and 6 from J; bases not matched to a gene: 12. This CDR3 comprises 15 residues. Per the germline V gene, CDR1 is SGHNT and CDR2 is YYREEE (reference sequence). This chain's CDR3 is CASTLPGQGFGEQYV. The CDR3 DNA reads as TGTGCCAGCACCCTACCGGGACAGGGGTTCGGCGAGCAGTACGTC.

The chain's CDR3 is CASSLVTQAARNEQFF. The CDR3 DNA reads as TGTGCCAGCAGCTTGGTAACGCAGGCAGCACGAAATGAGCAGTTCTTC. V and J are TRBV5-6 and TRBJ2-1; no clear D. Germline values: CDR1 SGHDT, CDR2 YYEEEE. The CDR3 extends over 16 amino acids. V was clipped by 0 bases and J by 7 bases, with 17 bases between them.

V gene TRBV9 combines with J gene TRBJ2-5; 16 bases are shared with TRBD2. The CDR3 covers 15 residues. V lost 0 bases and J lost 11; bases outside the gene matches: 4. Germline assignment: CDR1 SGDLS and CDR2 YYNGEE. CDR3 nucleotide sequence: TGTGCCAGCAGCGTAGAGGGGACTAGCGGGAGGGCACAGTACTTC. Its protein product is CASSVEGTSGRAQYF.

V and J are TRBV5-1 and TRBJ2-5; D remains ambiguous. This CDR3 has 15 amino acids. The V and J ends lost 2 bases and 1 base respectively, with 12 bases between them. Germline values: CDR1 SGHRS, CDR2 YFSETQ. CDR3 region: CASSFSLERQETQYF. CDR3 nucleotides: TGCGCCAGCAGCTTTTCCCTTGAACGCCAAGAGACCCAGTACTTC.

In its sample, this clone was seen a few times. The chain couples TRBV7-8 to TRBJ2-7; 7 bases agree with TRBD2. CDR1 is SGHVS and CDR2 is FQNEAQ in the germline V gene. CDR3 size: 15 residues. With V trimmed by 2 bases and J by 6 bases, 10 bases remained unmatched. CDR3 amino acids: CASSLRTGLEGEQYV. CDR3 bases: TGTGCCAGCAGCTTACGGACCGGACTAGAGGGCGAGCAGTACGTC.